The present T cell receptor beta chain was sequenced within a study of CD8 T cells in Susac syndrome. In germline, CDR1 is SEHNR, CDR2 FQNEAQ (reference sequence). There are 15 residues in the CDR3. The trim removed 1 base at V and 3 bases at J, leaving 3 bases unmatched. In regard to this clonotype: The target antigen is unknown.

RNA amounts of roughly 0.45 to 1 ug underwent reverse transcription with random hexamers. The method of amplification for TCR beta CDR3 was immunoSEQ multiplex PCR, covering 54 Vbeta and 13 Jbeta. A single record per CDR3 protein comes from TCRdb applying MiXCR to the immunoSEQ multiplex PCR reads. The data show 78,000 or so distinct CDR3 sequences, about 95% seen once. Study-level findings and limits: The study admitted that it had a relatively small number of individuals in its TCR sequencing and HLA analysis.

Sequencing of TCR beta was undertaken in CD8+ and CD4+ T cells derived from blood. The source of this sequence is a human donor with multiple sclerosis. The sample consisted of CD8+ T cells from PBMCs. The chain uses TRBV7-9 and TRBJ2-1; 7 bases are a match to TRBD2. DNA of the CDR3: TGTGCCAGCAGCTTAGGGGCGGGAGTCTACAATGAGCAGTTCTTC. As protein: CASSLGAGVYNEQFF.